Shown below are 2 T cell receptor beta chains from a single sample sequenced in a study of T cell clonality in common variable immunodeficiency. Generated by immunoSEQ multiplex PCR, the TCRdb table keeps only in-frame clones and is missing some. The repertoire yields about 39,000 clones, none seen only once; the top ten contain approximately 2.6%. What was sequenced was peripheral blood mononuclear cells. The receptors were sampled from a person between 18 and 69 years old in good health.

In its sample, this clone was seen many times. The read ends 3 residues early relative to the CDR3; the germline J gene fills the gap. V usage is TRBV6-2 or TRBV6-3 and J usage is TRBJ2-6, with 11 bases aligning to TRBD2. Germline CDR1 is MNHEY and CDR2 is SVGEGT. V lost 7 bases and J lost 3; bases outside the gene matches: 8. The CDR3 totals 17 residues. CDR3: CASIAGGPIRGANVLTF. The covered CDR3 bases are TGTGCCAGCATAGCGGGAGGGCCGATACGTGGGGCCAACGTC.

Ten or more counts support this clone. The CDR3 is cut off 3 residues early in the read; its end comes from the germline J gene. The rearrangement uses TRBV2 and TRBJ1-2; a possible D gene is TRBD1 (5 bases). Germline V lookup: CDR1 SNHLY, CDR2 FYNNEI. CDR3 length: 14 amino acids. V was pared by 6 bases and J by 0 bases, with 11 bases between. CDR3 bases read: TGTGCCAGCAGGGGGGGAGGGACTAACTATGGC. Its protein product is CASRGGGTNYG. The entire CDR3 sequence reads CASRGGGTNYGYTF.